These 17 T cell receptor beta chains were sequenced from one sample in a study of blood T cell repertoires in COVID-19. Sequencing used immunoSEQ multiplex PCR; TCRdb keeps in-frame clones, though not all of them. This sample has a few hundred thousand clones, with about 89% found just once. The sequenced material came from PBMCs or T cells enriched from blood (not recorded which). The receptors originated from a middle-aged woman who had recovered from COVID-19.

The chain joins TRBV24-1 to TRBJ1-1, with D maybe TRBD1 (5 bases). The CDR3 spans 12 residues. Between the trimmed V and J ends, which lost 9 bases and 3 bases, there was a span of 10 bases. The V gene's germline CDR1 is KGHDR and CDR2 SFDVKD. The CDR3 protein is CATAGDDTEAFF. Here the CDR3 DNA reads TGTGCCACCGCGGGGGATGACACTGAAGCTTTCTTT.

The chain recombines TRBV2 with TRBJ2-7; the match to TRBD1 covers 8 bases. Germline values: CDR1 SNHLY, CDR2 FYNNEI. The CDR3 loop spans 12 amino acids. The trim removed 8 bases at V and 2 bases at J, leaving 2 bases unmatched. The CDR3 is CASGQGPYEQYF. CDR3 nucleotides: TGTGCCAGCGGACAGGGTCCCTACGAGCAGTACTTC.

DNA of the CDR3: TGCGCCAGCAGTTTAGCCTATGAGCAGTTCTTC. This translates into CASSLAYEQFF. This chain joins TRBV5-1 and TRBJ2-1; D is unresolved. The CDR3 has 11 residues. CDR1 SGHRS and CDR2 YFSETQ come from the germline V gene. V was trimmed by 5 bases and J by 8 bases, leaving 8 bases between them.

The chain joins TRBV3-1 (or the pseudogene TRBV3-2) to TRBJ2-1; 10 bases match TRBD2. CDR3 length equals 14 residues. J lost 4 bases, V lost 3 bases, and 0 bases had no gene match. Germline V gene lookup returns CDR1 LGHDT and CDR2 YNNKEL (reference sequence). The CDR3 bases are TGTGCCAGCAGCCAGACTAGCGGGTACAATGAGCAGTTCTTC. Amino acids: CASSQTSGYNEQFF.

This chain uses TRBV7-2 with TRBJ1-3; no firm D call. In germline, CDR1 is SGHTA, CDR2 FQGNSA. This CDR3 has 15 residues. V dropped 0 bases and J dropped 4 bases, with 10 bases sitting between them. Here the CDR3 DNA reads TGTGCCAGCAGCTTAGCAGTCAGTTCCGGAAACACCATATATTTT. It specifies CASSLAVSSGNTIYF.

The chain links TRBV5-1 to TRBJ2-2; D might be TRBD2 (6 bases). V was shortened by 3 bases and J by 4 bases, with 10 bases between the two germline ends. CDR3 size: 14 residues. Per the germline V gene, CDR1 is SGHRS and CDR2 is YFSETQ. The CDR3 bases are TGCGCCAGCAGCTCCCTCGGGAGCACCGGGGAGCTGTTTTTT. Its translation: CASSSLGSTGELFF. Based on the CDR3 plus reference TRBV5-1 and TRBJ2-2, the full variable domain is KAGVTQTPRYLIKTRGQQVTLSCSPISGHRSVSWYQQTPGQGLQFLFEYFSETQRNKGNFPGRFSGRQFSNSRSEMNVSTLELGDSALYLCASSSLGSTGELFFGEGSRLTVL.

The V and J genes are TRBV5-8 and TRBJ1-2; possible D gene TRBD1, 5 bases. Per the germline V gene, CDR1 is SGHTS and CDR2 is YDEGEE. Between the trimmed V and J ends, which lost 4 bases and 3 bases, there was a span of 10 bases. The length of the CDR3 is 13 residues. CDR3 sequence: CASSDRADYGYTF. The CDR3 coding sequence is TGTGCCAGCAGCGACAGAGCTGACTATGGCTACACCTTC. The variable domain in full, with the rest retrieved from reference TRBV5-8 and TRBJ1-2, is EAGVTQSPTHLIKTRGQQATLRCSPISGHTSVYWYQQALGLGLQFLLWYDEGEERNRGNFPPRFSGRQFPNYSSELNVNALELEDSALYLCASSDRADYGYTFGSGTRLTVV.

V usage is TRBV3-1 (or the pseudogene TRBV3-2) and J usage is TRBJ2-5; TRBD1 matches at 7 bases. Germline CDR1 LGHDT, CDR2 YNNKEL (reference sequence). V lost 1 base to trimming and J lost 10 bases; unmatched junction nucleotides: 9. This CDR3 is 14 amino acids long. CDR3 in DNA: TGTGCCAGCAGCCAAGGCCCGACAGGGTCCGACCAGTACTTC. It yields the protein CASSQGPTGSDQYF.

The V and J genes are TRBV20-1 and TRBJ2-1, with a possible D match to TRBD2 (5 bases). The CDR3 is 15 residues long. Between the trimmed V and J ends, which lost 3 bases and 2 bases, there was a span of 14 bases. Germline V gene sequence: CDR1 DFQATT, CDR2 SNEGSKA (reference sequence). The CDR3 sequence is CSASHPLATYNEQFF. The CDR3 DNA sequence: TGCAGTGCTAGTCATCCTCTAGCAACCTACAATGAGCAGTTCTTC.

The CDR3 is CASSSGLRVDFF. As DNA, the CDR3 is TGCGCCAGCAGCTCTGGACTGCGGGTGGATTTCTTT. The chain has TRBV4-1 and TRBJ1-1; D is undetermined. V shed 5 bases and J shed 13 bases, with 17 bases lying between them. This CDR3 region has 12 residues. Germline values: CDR1 MGHRA, CDR2 YSYEKL.

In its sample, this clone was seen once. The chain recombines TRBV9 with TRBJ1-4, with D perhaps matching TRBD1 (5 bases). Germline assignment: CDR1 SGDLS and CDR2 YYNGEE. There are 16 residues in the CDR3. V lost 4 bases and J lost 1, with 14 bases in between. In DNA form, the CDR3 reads TGTGCCAGCAGCTCTAGCGTCGGGGGAACTAATGAAAAACTGTTTTTT. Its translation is CASSSSVGGTNEKLFF.

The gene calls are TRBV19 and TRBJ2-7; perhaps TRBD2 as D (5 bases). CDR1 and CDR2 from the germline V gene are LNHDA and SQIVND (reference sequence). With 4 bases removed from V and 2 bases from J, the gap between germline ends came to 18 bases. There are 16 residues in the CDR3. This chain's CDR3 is CASSTPPGLITYEQYF. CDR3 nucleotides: TGTGCCAGTAGTACCCCTCCCGGACTGATTACCTACGAGCAGTACTTC.

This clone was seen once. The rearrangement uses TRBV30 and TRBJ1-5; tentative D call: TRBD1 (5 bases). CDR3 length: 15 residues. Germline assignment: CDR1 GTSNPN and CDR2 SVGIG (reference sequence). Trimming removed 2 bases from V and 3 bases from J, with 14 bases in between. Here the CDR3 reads CAWSRVPGYNQPQHF. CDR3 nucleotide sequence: TGTGCCTGGAGTAGGGTCCCAGGGTACAATCAGCCCCAGCATTTT.

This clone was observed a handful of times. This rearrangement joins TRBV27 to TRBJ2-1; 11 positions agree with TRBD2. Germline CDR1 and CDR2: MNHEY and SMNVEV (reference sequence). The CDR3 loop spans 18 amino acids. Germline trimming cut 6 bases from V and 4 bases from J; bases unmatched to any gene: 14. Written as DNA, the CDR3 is TGTGCCAGCAGACTAGTTTATAGCGGGAGGGGTGATTACAATGAGCAGTTCTTC. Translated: CASRLVYSGRGDYNEQFF.

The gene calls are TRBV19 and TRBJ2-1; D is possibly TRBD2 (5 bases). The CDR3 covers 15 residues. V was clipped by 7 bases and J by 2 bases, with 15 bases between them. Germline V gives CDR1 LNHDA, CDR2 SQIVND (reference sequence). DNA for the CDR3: TGTGCCAGTAAGGGTCGGCGGGCGACCTACAATGAGCAGTTCTTC. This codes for CASKGRRATYNEQFF.

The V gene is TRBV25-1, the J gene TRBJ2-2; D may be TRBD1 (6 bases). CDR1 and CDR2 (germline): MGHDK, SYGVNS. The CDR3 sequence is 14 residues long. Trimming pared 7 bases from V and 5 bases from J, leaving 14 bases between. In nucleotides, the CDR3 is TGTGCCAGCAAACCCCCCGGGACAACCGGGGAGCTGTTTTTT. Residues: CASKPPGTTGELFF.

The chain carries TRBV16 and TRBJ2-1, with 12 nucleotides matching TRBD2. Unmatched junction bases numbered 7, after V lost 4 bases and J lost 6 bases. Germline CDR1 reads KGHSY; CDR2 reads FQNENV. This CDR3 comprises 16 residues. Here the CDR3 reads CASSLPGTSGRNEQFF. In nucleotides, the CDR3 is TGTGCCAGCAGCCTGCCCGGGACTAGCGGGCGCAATGAGCAGTTCTTC.